The 30 T cell receptor beta chains in this list originate from one sample, sequenced in a study of blood T cell repertoires in COVID-19. Only in-frame clones appear in the TCRdb table, and some are missing; sequencing was by immunoSEQ multiplex PCR. In the table there are 68,000 or so clones, more than 70% of which are singletons. Material: peripheral blood. These receptors all come from a man aged 50-59 years with acute or convalescent COVID-19.

The chain combines TRBV9 with TRBJ1-3; D call uncertain. CDR1 and CDR2 from the germline V gene are SGDLS and YYNGEE. Between the trimmed V and J ends, which lost 3 bases and 2 bases, there was a span of 12 bases. The CDR3 totals 15 residues. Here the CDR3 DNA reads TGTGCCAGCAGCGAACAACGAATCCCTGGAAACACCATATATTTT. This gives the protein CASSEQRIPGNTIYF.

The J gene is TRBJ2-3, the V gene TRBV11-1; 9 bases fit TRBD2. The length of the CDR3 is 16 residues. The ends lost 5 bases at V and 3 bases at J; junction bases unmatched: 9. CDR1 is SGHAT and CDR2 is FQDESV in the germline V gene (reference sequence). CDR3 DNA sequence: TGTGCCAGCAGCCCGAACCGGCTAGCGGGGACAGATACGCAGTATTTT. It encodes CASSPNRLAGTDTQYF.

The gene calls are TRBV19 and TRBJ2-3, with 9 bases fitting TRBD2. V shed 5 bases and J 0 bases; nucleotides not matched to a gene: 9. Germline assignment: CDR1 LNHDA and CDR2 SQIVND (reference sequence). CDR3 length equals 17 residues. The CDR3 nucleotides read TGTGCCAGTAGTCCCCATTCTAGCGGGGTGAGCACAGATACGCAGTATTTT. This codes for CASSPHSSGVSTDTQYF.

The V call is TRBV24-1, the J call TRBJ2-3; D not resolved. The CDR3 totals 14 residues. V shed 2 bases and J shed 2 bases, with 7 bases lying between them. Per the germline V gene, CDR1 is KGHDR and CDR2 is SFDVKD. Here the CDR3 DNA reads TGTGCCACCAGTGATTCTCCCTTCACAGATACGCAGTATTTT. Its translation: CATSDSPFTDTQYF.

The V gene is TRBV30, the J gene TRBJ1-1; D not certain. Per germline, CDR1 GTSNPN and CDR2 SVGIG (reference sequence). The CDR3 is made up of 11 amino acids. V was pared by 0 bases and J by 9 bases, with 8 bases between. CDR3 nucleotide sequence: TGTGCCTGGAGTGTACCTATGAAAGCTTTCTTT. Its translation: CAWSVPMKAFF.

This CDR3 reads CASSQVALAGDYNEQFF. The CDR3 DNA sequence: TGTGCCAGCAGCCAAGTTGCCTTAGCGGGAGACTACAATGAGCAGTTCTTC. The chain couples TRBV3-1 (or the pseudogene TRBV3-2) to TRBJ2-1, with 9 bases fitting TRBD2. V was pared by 1 base and J by 3 bases, with 7 bases of the junction left unmatched. CDR1 and CDR2 (germline): LGHDT, YNNKEL (reference sequence). The CDR3 runs 17 residues.

The chain is built from TRBV5-1 and TRBJ2-1; tentatively, D is TRBD2 (7 bases). The CDR3 loop spans 14 amino acids. Germline values: CDR1 SGHRS, CDR2 YFSETQ. V was clipped by 0 bases and J by 6 bases, with 10 bases between them. The CDR3 sequence is CASSLVGGPNEQFF. CDR3 DNA sequence: TGCGCCAGCAGCTTGGTGGGGGGGCCCAATGAGCAGTTCTTC.

The table lists this clone with a few counts. This chain connects TRBV5-4 to TRBJ2-3; 7 nucleotides agree with TRBD2. The CDR3 loop spans 16 amino acids. Per germline, CDR1 SGHNT and CDR2 YYREEE (reference sequence). V shed 3 bases, J shed 1 base, and the junction held 8 bases outside the gene matches. CDR3: CASSSVERGGTDTQYF. CDR3 nucleotides: TGTGCCAGCAGCTCCGTTGAGCGGGGAGGCACAGATACGCAGTATTTT.

V and J are TRBV5-1 and TRBJ1-4; a weak D match, TRBD1 (5 bases). The CDR3 extends over 15 amino acids. The germline V gene has CDR1 SGHRS and CDR2 YFSETQ. Trimming removed 0 bases from V and 5 bases from J, with 11 bases in between. As DNA, the CDR3 is TGCGCCAGCAGCTTGGGGGGCAGGGAAAATGAAAAACTGTTTTTT. This encodes CASSLGGRENEKLFF.

The V and J genes are TRBV12-3 or TRBV12-4 and TRBJ2-7; the D gene is possibly TRBD1 (6 bases). The CDR3 has 13 amino acids. The V gene lost 8 bases and the J gene lost 2 bases, with 13 bases spanning the gap. CDR3 sequence: CASRPDSTYEQYF. The CDR3 nucleotides are TGTGCCAGCCGCCCGGACAGCACCTACGAGCAGTACTTC.

The chain is built from TRBV27 and TRBJ2-7; TRBD1 aligns across 8 bases. V was clipped by 7 bases and J by 0 bases; unmatched bases: 8. This CDR3 comprises 15 residues. Germline values: CDR1 MNHEY, CDR2 SMNVEV (reference sequence). The CDR3 DNA sequence: TGTGCCAGCAAAGCCGGGACAGGAAGCTCCTACGAGCAGTACTTC. It is translated as CASKAGTGSSYEQYF.

The chain links TRBV2 to TRBJ2-7; 10 bases align to TRBD2. Germline V lookup: CDR1 SNHLY, CDR2 FYNNEI. V was clipped by 6 bases and J by 2 bases; unmatched bases: 10. The CDR3 has 16 amino acids. The CDR3 nucleotides read TGTGCCAGCAGGGCTAGCGGGAGTTCCTTTACCTACGAGCAGTACTTC. The encoded protein is CASRASGSSFTYEQYF.

V is TRBV6-2 or TRBV6-3 and J is TRBJ2-7; D might be TRBD1 (6 bases). This CDR3 is 13 amino acids long. Trimming cost V 5 bases and J 6 bases, with 14 bases left between them. Germline values: CDR1 MNHEY, CDR2 SVGEGT. In nucleotides, the CDR3 is TGTGCCAGCAGTAGGAACCAGGGGAGCGAGCAGTACTTC. This sequence encodes CASSRNQGSEQYF.

This clone was detected only once. This chain uses TRBV18 with TRBJ2-5, with D hard to call. V lost 3 bases to trimming and J lost 5 bases, with 10 bases between them. Germline V gene sequence: CDR1 KGHSH, CDR2 LQKENI. This CDR3 region has 13 residues. The CDR3 nucleotides read TGTGCCAGCTCACCGAGAGTGGTCGAGACCCAGTACTTC. Encoded protein: CASSPRVVETQYF.

The chain is built from TRBV5-1 and TRBJ1-2; no firm D call. The CDR3 extends over 14 amino acids. V was clipped by 1 base and J by 6 bases, with 13 bases between them. CDR1 and CDR2 (germline): SGHRS, YFSETQ. Here the CDR3 DNA reads TGCGCCAGCAGCTTGTCCTGGAGAGGCGATGGCTACACCTTC. It translates to CASSLSWRGDGYTF.

The V gene is TRBV11-2, the J gene TRBJ2-7; weak D call: TRBD2 (5 bases). Trimming removed 8 bases from V and 0 bases from J, with 8 bases in between. Germline CDR1 and CDR2: SGHAT and FQNNGV. The CDR3 extends over 12 amino acids. Written as DNA, the CDR3 is TGTGCCAGCGGGAGCAGCTCCTACGAGCAGTACTTC. It encodes CASGSSSYEQYF.

V gene TRBV3-1 (or the pseudogene TRBV3-2) combines with J gene TRBJ2-1; D possibly corresponds to TRBD1 (6 bases). Germline V CDR1 and CDR2: LGHDT, YNNKEL (reference sequence). V was pared by 1 base and J by 7 bases, with 17 bases between. There are 16 residues in the CDR3. The CDR3: CASSQVAVAQGNEQFF. The CDR3 nucleotides read TGTGCCAGCAGCCAAGTTGCAGTGGCCCAGGGGAATGAGCAGTTCTTC.

The chain joins TRBV6-6 to TRBJ1-3, with 11 bases matching TRBD1. This CDR3 comprises 15 residues. Trimming took 5 bases from V and 3 from J; bases not matched to a gene: 3. CDR1 and CDR2 from the germline V gene are MNHNY and SVGAGI (reference sequence). The CDR3 sequence: CASSGTGGFGNTIYF. As DNA, the CDR3 is TGTGCCAGCAGTGGGACAGGGGGGTTTGGAAACACCATATATTTT.

This chain joins TRBV29-1 and TRBJ2-1; 8 bases fit TRBD2. CDR3 length equals 16 residues. Trimming at V came to 7 bases and at J to 9 bases, leaving 20 bases not matched to a gene. Germline CDR1 SQVTM, CDR2 ANQGSEA. The CDR3 spells CSAILAVSLTRGEQFF. DNA of the CDR3: TGCAGCGCTATACTAGCGGTAAGCCTGACTAGGGGTGAGCAGTTCTTC.

This clone was recorded once. The chain has TRBV7-8 and TRBJ2-3, with TRBD1 as a possible D gene (5 bases). V was shortened by 1 base and J by 3 bases, with 20 bases between the two germline ends. Looked up from germline, CDR1 is SGHVS and CDR2 is FQNEAQ. There are 18 residues in the CDR3. The CDR3 sequence: CASSLDRIRQGATDTQYF. The CDR3 nucleotides read TGTGCCAGCAGCTTAGATCGGATCCGGCAGGGTGCGACAGATACGCAGTATTTT.

This clone was picked up one time. The rearrangement links TRBV6-5 to TRBJ2-7; tentative D call: TRBD1 (6 bases). CDR3 size: 15 residues. CDR1 and CDR2 (germline): MNHEY, SVGAGI. Trimming took off 7 bases at V and 1 base at J, with 17 bases between the two ends. The CDR3 spells CASTPGTRGSYEQYF. The CDR3, as DNA: TGTGCCAGCACCCCAGGGACAAGGGGATCCTACGAGCAGTACTTC.

V is TRBV2 and J is TRBJ2-1; D is uncertain. V was clipped by 1 base and J by 6 bases, with 7 bases between them. The CDR3 covers 13 residues. Germline V CDR1 and CDR2: SNHLY, FYNNEI. The CDR3 spells CASSEGPVNEQFF. CDR3 coding DNA: TGTGCCAGCAGTGAAGGGCCTGTCAATGAGCAGTTCTTC.

The chain combines TRBV29-1 with TRBJ1-5; D might be TRBD1 (6 bases). Looked up from germline, CDR1 is SQVTM and CDR2 is ANQGSEA. This CDR3 has 19 amino acids. Trimming cost V 5 bases and J 4 bases, with 30 bases left between them. CDR3 DNA: TGCAGCGTTCGATTGGCTTGGGGCGCCTCGAACAGGGCTAATCAGCCCCAGCATTTT. As protein: CSVRLAWGASNRANQPQHF. The whole variable domain, filled in from reference TRBV29-1 and TRBJ1-5, reads SAVISQKPSRDICQRGTSLTIQCQVDSQVTMMFWYRQQPGQSLTLIATANQGSEATYESGFVIDKFPISRPNLTFSTLTVSNMSPEDSSIYLCSVRLAWGASNRANQPQHFGDGTRLSIL.

The V gene is TRBV27, the J gene TRBJ2-7; 9 positions agree with TRBD1. Germline CDR1 MNHEY, CDR2 SMNVEV (reference sequence). The CDR3 has 14 amino acids. V dropped 4 bases and J dropped 5; count of bases not matched to a gene: 6. CDR3 protein: CASSSNRGRDEQYF. The CDR3 bases are TGTGCCAGCAGTTCAAACAGGGGGCGGGACGAGCAGTACTTC.

The chain has TRBV6-2 or TRBV6-3 and TRBJ2-1, with TRBD2 identical over 7 bases. There are 14 residues in the CDR3. Per the germline V gene, CDR1 is MNHEY and CDR2 is SVGEGT. V lost 5 bases and J lost 7; bases outside the gene matches: 8. CDR3 bases: TGTGCCAGCAGTCGAGCCTGGACTAGGAATGAGCAGTTCTTC. This gives the protein CASSRAWTRNEQFF.

V and J are TRBV28 and TRBJ1-1; D may be TRBD1 (6 bases). The germline V and J ends were trimmed by 7 bases and 3 bases, with 9 bases remaining between them. CDR1 is MDHEN, CDR2 SYDVKM, per germline. The CDR3 is made up of 12 amino acids. CDR3 DNA: TGTGCCAGCATTGAGGGGGACACTGAAGCTTTCTTT. It is translated as CASIEGDTEAFF.

J is TRBJ2-1 and V is TRBV5-6; 11 nucleotides align to TRBD2. Germline-derived CDR1 and CDR2 are SGHDT and YYEEEE. Unmatched junction bases numbered 5, after V lost 6 bases and J lost 0 bases. The CDR3 sequence is 16 residues long. The CDR3 sequence is CASTGLADSSYNEQFF. As DNA, the CDR3 is TGTGCCAGCACGGGACTAGCGGATAGCTCCTACAATGAGCAGTTCTTC.

The chain is built from TRBV18 and TRBJ1-3; 8 nucleotides match TRBD1. In germline, CDR1 is KGHSH, CDR2 LQKENI. Trimming at V came to 6 bases and at J to 0 bases, leaving 4 bases not matched to a gene. This CDR3 comprises 15 residues. Here the CDR3 reads CASSYDRGSGNTIYF. CDR3 coding DNA: TGTGCCAGCTCGTACGACAGGGGCTCTGGAAACACCATATATTTT.

This clone turned up a few times. This sequence joins TRBV2 and TRBJ1-2; TRBD1 agrees at 7 bases. Trimming at V came to 3 bases and at J to 0 bases, leaving 1 base not matched to a gene. The CDR3 is made up of 14 amino acids. Germline loops: CDR1 SNHLY, CDR2 FYNNEI. CDR3 amino acids: CASSEGQSNYGYTF. Written as DNA, the CDR3 is TGTGCCAGCAGTGAGGGACAGTCTAACTATGGCTACACCTTC.

This clone was seen a single time. In DNA, the CDR3 is TGTGCCAGTAGTATATCACTGGGGGGATACGAGCAGTACTTC. It codes for CASSISLGGYEQYF. The gene calls are TRBV19 and TRBJ2-7; possible D gene TRBD2, 6 bases. The germline V gene has CDR1 LNHDA and CDR2 SQIVND (reference sequence). V lost 2 bases and J lost 4, with 12 bases in between. This CDR3 has 14 residues.